One sample yielded the 30 T cell receptor beta chains listed below, sequenced in a study of T cells in Graves' hyperthyroidism and ophthalmopathy. Researchers amplified the TCR beta CDR3 regions from RNA transcripts. The TCR CDR3 first-round RT-PCR relied on the HTBI primer set. TCRdb itself ran the multiplex PCR reads through MiXCR, one entry per CDR3 protein. The repertoire holds roughly 500,000 distinct CDR3 sequences, with 46% as singletons. Sequencing was performed on peripheral blood or thyroid tissue (not recorded which). All receptors come from an adult woman with Graves' disease, either hyperthyroidism or ophthalmopathy (not recorded which).

This clonotype was seen only a few times. V and J are TRBV20-1 and TRBJ1-1; tentatively, D is TRBD1 (6 bases). The CDR3 totals 14 residues. Germline V lookup: CDR1 DFQATT, CDR2 SNEGSKA (reference sequence). Deletions cut 7 bases from V and 4 bases from J, with 19 bases between. The CDR3 here is CSGNGGLTITEAFF. In nucleotides, the CDR3 is TGCAGTGGGAACGGGGGGCTTACGATCACTGAAGCTTTCTTT.

This clonotype was seen repeatedly, ten times or more. The V gene is TRBV20-1, the J gene TRBJ1-3; TRBD1 aligns across 8 bases. The trim removed 5 bases at V and 8 bases at J, leaving 8 bases unmatched. CDR1 is DFQATT and CDR2 is SNEGSKA in the germline V gene (reference sequence). The CDR3 covers 13 residues. CDR3 sequence reads: CSAGKQGEDTIYF. Written as DNA, the CDR3 is TGCAGTGCTGGTAAACAGGGGGAAGACACCATATATTTT.

A note on this clonotype: The junction departs from germline at one end; a sequencing error may be responsible. The rearrangement links TRBV20-1 to TRBJ1-1; D call uncertain. The CDR3 loop spans 11 amino acids. From germline, CDR1 is DFQATT and CDR2 SNEGSKA (reference sequence). As DNA, the CDR3 is TGCAGTGATAGATGGAGCACTGAAGCTTTCTTT. Encoded protein: CSDRWSTEAFF.

This chain links TRBV20-1 with TRBJ1-1, with TRBD1 as a possible D gene (6 bases). This CDR3 region has 13 residues. Germline V gene lookup returns CDR1 DFQATT and CDR2 SNEGSKA (reference sequence). Trimming took 2 bases from V and 4 from J, leaving 11 bases between them. The CDR3 sequence: CSARKGVATEAFF. The CDR3, as DNA: TGCAGTGCTAGAAAGGGGGTAGCCACTGAAGCTTTCTTT.

The genes are TRBV28 and TRBJ1-6, with D maybe TRBD1 (5 bases). There are 15 residues in the CDR3. The V and J ends lost 10 bases and 10 bases respectively, with 23 bases between them. Germline loops: CDR1 MDHEN, CDR2 SYDVKM. The CDR3 DNA reads as TGTGCCATCAGCCCTCGGGGGGGTAGCGGATCACCCCTCCACTTT. Protein product: CAISPRGGSGSPLHF.

This clonotype has just a few counts. This chain connects TRBV10-3 to TRBJ1-5, with 7 bases that match TRBD1. V lost 5 bases and J lost 8; bases outside the gene matches: 9. Germline loops: CDR1 ENHRY, CDR2 SYGVKD. The CDR3 consists of 14 residues. The CDR3 loop is CAISYDRVDEPQHF. In nucleotides, the CDR3 is TGTGCCATCAGTTACGACAGGGTTGACGAGCCCCAGCATTTT.

The rearrangement joins TRBV2 to TRBJ1-5; tentatively, D is TRBD1 (6 bases). The CDR3 loop spans 14 amino acids. Germline CDR1 SNHLY, CDR2 FYNNEI. With 3 bases removed from V and 11 bases from J, the gap between germline ends came to 17 bases. As DNA, the CDR3 is TGTGCCAGCAGTGAGGCCAGGGGACAAGAGACCCAGCATTTT. Its translation: CASSEARGQETQHF.

This clonotype was counted only a few times. V gene TRBV12-3 or TRBV12-4 combines with J gene TRBJ1-5, with D hard to call. There are 12 residues in the CDR3. V lost 2 bases, J lost 6 bases, and 5 bases lay in between. CDR3 loop: CASSLSFQPQHF. CDR3 DNA sequence: TGTGCCAGCAGTTTATCGTTTCAGCCCCAGCATTTT.

This clonotype has a handful of counts. V gene TRBV3-1 combines with J gene TRBJ2-7; 7 nucleotides agree with TRBD1. J was trimmed by 2 bases and V by 3 bases; bases with no gene match: 4. CDR3 size: 14 residues. CDR1 is LGHDT, CDR2 YNNKEL, per germline (reference sequence). In DNA form, the CDR3 reads TGTGCCAGCAGCCACACGGGACAGACCTACGAGCAGTACTTC. Its translation: CASSHTGQTYEQYF.

V gene TRBV5-4 combines with J gene TRBJ1-1; D gene uncertain. This CDR3 contains 13 residues. V was shortened by 0 bases and J by 6 bases, with 9 bases between the two germline ends. Germline lookup yields CDR1 SGHNT and CDR2 YYREEE (reference sequence). The CDR3 sequence is CASSLDPNPEAFF. The DNA for the CDR3 is TGTGCCAGCAGCTTGGACCCTAACCCTGAAGCTTTCTTT.

V and J are TRBV7-9 and TRBJ1-5, with TRBD1 identical over 8 bases. V lost 3 bases, J lost 6 bases, and 7 bases stayed unmatched. CDR1 and CDR2 (germline): SEHNR, FQNEAQ (reference sequence). The CDR3 is made up of 15 amino acids. The CDR3 loop is CASSLAGGYGQPQHF. The CDR3 DNA reads TGTGCCAGCAGCTTGGCAGGGGGCTACGGTCAGCCCCAGCATTTT.

V usage is TRBV10-2 and J usage is TRBJ1-1; unclear D gene. The CDR3 extends over 16 amino acids. Between the trimmed V and J ends, which lost 6 bases and 4 bases, there was a span of 21 bases. Germline loops: CDR1 WSHSY, CDR2 SAAADI. The DNA for the CDR3 is TGCGCCAGCAGCGCATCGCAGGATTCGTCGAGCACTGAAGCTTTCTTT. Its protein product is CASSASQDSSSTEAFF.

Details on this clonotype: The junction does not match germline at one end; this may be a read error. The chain links TRBV9 to TRBJ2-7; TRBD2 might be the D (6 bases). CDR1 and CDR2 (germline): SGDLS, YYNGEE. The CDR3 totals 14 residues. The CDR3 here is CTSRDRGGSYEQYF. Here the CDR3 DNA reads TGTACCAGCAGAGATCGTGGGGGGTCCTACGAGCAGTACTTC.

The chain couples TRBV4-1 to TRBJ2-5; TRBD1 matches 9 bases. The J segment lost 4 bases and the V segment lost 3 bases, leaving 12 bases of the junction unmatched. Germline V lookup: CDR1 MGHRA, CDR2 YSYEKL. The CDR3 has 17 residues. CDR3 sequence reads: CASSHGLTGGSVETQYF. DNA for the CDR3: TGCGCCAGCAGCCACGGACTGACAGGGGGATCGGTAGAGACCCAGTACTTC.

The CDR3, as DNA: TGTGCCAGCAGCTCGACTGCAGCGGGTGTGGCCCAGTACTTC. Translated, it gives CASSSTAAGVAQYF. The J gene is TRBJ2-5, the V gene TRBV11-2; a possible D gene is TRBD2 (6 bases). From germline, CDR1 is SGHAT and CDR2 FQNNGV. The CDR3 has 14 amino acids. Deletions cut 4 bases from V and 9 bases from J, with 18 bases between.

This clonotype was seen a handful of times. V is TRBV29-1 and J is TRBJ2-7, with a possible D match to TRBD2 (6 bases). Germline V gene data show CDR1 as SQVTM and CDR2 as ANQGSEA. This CDR3 is built from 13 residues. V was trimmed by 2 bases and J by 4 bases, leaving 12 bases between them. The CDR3 DNA follows: TGCAGCGTTGAACGGACGGAGGGTTACGAGCAGTACTTC. Translating it yields CSVERTEGYEQYF.

This clonotype has ten or more counts. V gene TRBV20-1 combines with J gene TRBJ2-7; D may be TRBD2 (6 bases). The CDR3 is made up of 12 amino acids. The ends were cut back, 6 bases at V and 0 bases at J, with 9 bases in the middle. Per germline, CDR1 DFQATT and CDR2 SNEGSKA (reference sequence). CDR3 coding DNA: TGCAGTGCGGGCGGGACCTCCTACGAGCAGTACTTC. Translation gives CSAGGTSYEQYF.

The CDR3 is CASSPAKGGYSHEQYF. CDR3 nucleotide sequence: TGCGCCAGCAGCCCCGCCAAGGGGGGCTACTCTCACGAGCAGTACTTC. V usage is TRBV10-2 and J usage is TRBJ2-7; D is tentatively TRBD1 or TRBD2 (6 bases each). Germline CDR1 WSHSY, CDR2 SAAADI. V lost 6 bases, J lost 5 bases, and 23 bases lay in between. The CDR3 loop spans 16 amino acids.

There are many counts of this clonotype. J is TRBJ1-5 and V is TRBV5-6, with 8 bases lining up with TRBD1. The CDR3 has 15 residues. The ends lost 0 bases at V and 6 bases at J; junction bases unmatched: 5. In germline, CDR1 is SGHDT, CDR2 YYEEEE. This CDR3 is CASSLGRTGIQPQHF. As DNA, the CDR3 is TGTGCCAGCAGCTTGGGCCGGACAGGGATTCAGCCCCAGCATTTT.

The chain combines TRBV5-5 with TRBJ1-5; D not resolved. Deletions cut 0 bases from V and 4 bases from J, with 11 bases between. Germline loops: CDR1 SGHKS, CDR2 YYEKEE (reference sequence). The CDR3 length is 15 residues. The CDR3 sequence: CASSLVKGMNQPQHF. The CDR3 region has the DNA TGTGCCAGCAGCTTGGTCAAGGGAATGAATCAGCCCCAGCATTTT.

This clonotype was picked up many times. The chain carries TRBV12-3 or TRBV12-4 and TRBJ1-2; D gene unclear. This CDR3 contains 13 residues. V lost 3 bases and J 0 bases, leaving 5 bases between the germline ends. CDR3: CASSFSPNYGYTF. CDR3 DNA sequence: TGTGCCAGCAGTTTCAGTCCTAACTATGGCTACACCTTC.

V usage is TRBV7-2 and J usage is TRBJ1-5, with TRBD1 as a possible D gene (6 bases). The CDR3 loop spans 15 amino acids. Trimming pared 1 base from V and 5 bases from J, leaving 12 bases between. Germline values: CDR1 SGHTA, CDR2 FQGNSA. The CDR3 sequence is CASSLVRGAYQPQHF. The CDR3 DNA sequence: TGTGCCAGCAGCTTAGTTCGGGGGGCTTATCAGCCCCAGCATTTT.

This clonotype came up many times. The chain uses TRBV2 and TRBJ1-2, with D tentatively TRBD1 (5 bases). The CDR3 extends over 12 amino acids. CDR1 and CDR2 (germline): SNHLY, FYNNEI. V dropped 4 bases and J dropped 12 bases, with 15 bases sitting between them. The CDR3 sequence: CASSAPWGDDTF. The DNA of the CDR3 is TGTGCCAGCAGTGCCCCATGGGGGGACGACACCTTC. The variable domain in full, with the rest retrieved from reference TRBV2 and TRBJ1-2, is EPEVTQTPSHQVTQMGQEVILRCVPISNHLYFYWYRQILGQKVEFLVSFYNNEISEKSEIFDDQFSVERPDGSNFTLKIRSTKLEDSAMYFCASSAPWGDDTFGSGTRLTVV.

The rearrangement uses TRBV20-1 and TRBJ2-5; D uncertain. The V gene lost 3 bases and the J gene lost 4 bases, with 15 bases spanning the gap. Germline assignment: CDR1 DFQATT and CDR2 SNEGSKA (reference sequence). This CDR3 comprises 14 residues. CDR3 coding DNA: TGCAGTGCTAGGGACGCCCAGGCAGGAGAGACCCAGTACTTC. It translates to CSARDAQAGETQYF.

As for this clonotype: The germline gene is not matched at one end of the junction; a read error may be the cause. The chain has TRBV25-1 and TRBJ1-5; D is uncertain. Germline V gives CDR1 MGHDK, CDR2 SYGVNS. The CDR3 contains 11 residues. DNA for the CDR3: TGTGCCGGCAGTCGAGGGCAGCCCCAGCATTTT. Translation: CAGSRGQPQHF.

The gene calls are TRBV25-1 and TRBJ2-7, with 9 bases that match TRBD1. The CDR3 is 16 residues long. V was pared by 9 bases and J by 4 bases, with 16 bases of the junction left unmatched. CDR1 is MGHDK and CDR2 is SYGVNS in the germline V gene. CDR3 amino acids: CASSMQPGTGIYEQYF. The DNA for the CDR3 is TGTGCCAGTAGTATGCAACCGGGGACAGGGATTTACGAGCAGTACTTC.

The chain is built from TRBV2 and TRBJ1-1; D uncertain. This CDR3 comprises 15 residues. Germline V gene sequence: CDR1 SNHLY, CDR2 FYNNEI. The V end was cut by 6 bases, the J end by 2 bases, with 16 bases between. CDR3 coding DNA: TGTGCCAGCAGGTACATCAGTGCGGGAAACACTGAAGCTTTCTTT. This sequence encodes CASRYISAGNTEAFF. The full variable domain, its missing parts supplied by reference TRBV2 and TRBJ1-1, is EPEVTQTPSHQVTQMGQEVILRCVPISNHLYFYWYRQILGQKVEFLVSFYNNEISEKSEIFDDQFSVERPDGSNFTLKIRSTKLEDSAMYFCASRYISAGNTEAFFGQGTRLTVV.

Many counts were recorded for this clonotype. This chain connects TRBV2 to TRBJ2-3, with 10 bases fitting TRBD2. The V segment lost 6 bases and the J segment 4 bases; nucleotides outside the gene matches: 7. From germline, CDR1 is SNHLY and CDR2 FYNNEI. The CDR3 spans 15 residues. CDR3 coding DNA: TGTGCCAGCAGCCAATCTAGCGGGAGTGCAGATACGCAGTATTTT. Its protein product is CASSQSSGSADTQYF.

This clonotype has only one observation. Its ends do not fully match the called genes, so a read error is possible. V usage is TRBV7-9 and J usage is TRBJ2-7; a weak D match, TRBD1 (5 bases). The germline V gene has CDR1 SEHNR and CDR2 FQNEAQ (reference sequence). The CDR3 consists of 13 residues. CDR3 in DNA: TGTGCCAGCAGTCCTGACAGTTCCTTCGAGCAGTACTTC. It specifies CASSPDSSFEQYF.

This clonotype appeared many times. V gene TRBV20-1 combines with J gene TRBJ2-7; D might be TRBD1 or TRBD2, each matching 5 bases. V was cut by 6 bases and J by 5 bases, with 17 bases left in between. The length of the CDR3 is 13 residues. CDR1 is DFQATT, CDR2 SNEGSKA, per germline (reference sequence). CDR3 in amino acids: CSAGEGSRNEQYF. The CDR3 bases are TGCAGTGCCGGAGAGGGGTCCCGGAACGAGCAGTACTTC.